The 11 T cell receptor beta chains given below trace back to one sample, sequenced in a study of T cell responses to AZD1222 COVID-19 vaccine. Here immunoSEQ multiplex PCR was the method, and the copy in TCRdb shows in-frame clones only, minus some. The table has 100,000 to 150,000 clones, 85% to 95% seen once; the top ten hold 1.7%. Source: peripheral blood, taken on day 0 of AZD1222 vaccination. These receptors all come from an adult in good health.

The CDR3 sequence: CASSSGAPGANVLTF. The CDR3 region has the DNA TGTGCCAGCAGCTCCGGGGCCCCCGGGGCCAACGTCCTGACTTTC. The rearrangement joins TRBV7-9 to TRBJ2-6, with D perhaps TRBD1 or TRBD2 (5 bases each). In germline, CDR1 is SEHNR, CDR2 FQNEAQ (reference sequence). There are 15 residues in the CDR3. The V gene lost 4 bases and the J gene lost 4 bases, with 11 bases spanning the gap.

In DNA, the CDR3 is TGCAGCGTCACACAGGGAACTAACACTGAAGCTTTCTTT. Its protein product is CSVTQGTNTEAFF. The rearrangement joins TRBV29-1 to TRBJ1-1; D is perhaps TRBD1 (6 bases). There are 13 residues in the CDR3. Germline assignment: CDR1 SQVTM and CDR2 ANQGSEA. Trimming stripped 6 bases from V and 2 bases from J, with 13 bases between.

V usage is TRBV2 and J usage is TRBJ2-7; TRBD1 agrees at 9 bases. Looked up from germline, CDR1 is SNHLY and CDR2 is FYNNEI. Trimming removed 4 bases from V and 4 bases from J; junction bases left unmatched: 2. The CDR3 extends over 13 amino acids. CDR3 in DNA: TGTGCCAGCAGTGGAGACAGGGGGTACGAGCAGTACTTC. Translating it yields CASSGDRGYEQYF.

The chain joins TRBV11-2 to TRBJ2-1; 9 bases agree with TRBD2. The CDR3 covers 16 residues. Germline V lookup: CDR1 SGHAT, CDR2 FQNNGV. J lost 4 bases, V lost 3 bases, and 7 bases had no gene match. The CDR3 region has the DNA TGTGCCAGCAGCTTGGTCATGACTAGCGGTTACAATGAGCAGTTCTTC. Translation gives CASSLVMTSGYNEQFF.

This chain links TRBV27 with TRBJ2-2; D might be TRBD2 (6 bases). With 6 bases removed from V and 3 bases from J, the gap between germline ends came to 14 bases. Germline V CDR1 and CDR2: MNHEY, SMNVEV (reference sequence). The CDR3 spans 15 residues. CDR3 DNA sequence: TGTGCCAGCAGAATGACTAGAGGCGACACCGGGGAGCTGTTTTTT. The encoded protein is CASRMTRGDTGELFF.

V usage is TRBV11-3 and J usage is TRBJ2-3; no clear D gene. This CDR3 contains 15 residues. Germline-derived CDR1 and CDR2 are SGHNT and YENEEA. Trimming stripped 1 base from V and 6 bases from J, with 14 bases between. The CDR3 sequence: CASSLAPSAADTQYF. For the CDR3, the DNA is TGTGCCAGCAGCTTAGCCCCGTCGGCGGCGGATACGCAGTATTTT.

This chain links TRBV11-1 with TRBJ2-1, with D possibly matching TRBD1 (5 bases). This CDR3 is built from 13 residues. Between the trimmed V and J ends, which lost 3 bases and 4 bases, there was a span of 7 bases. Germline V gene lookup returns CDR1 SGHAT and CDR2 FQDESV (reference sequence). CDR3 in DNA: TGTGCCAGCAGCTTTGCAGGGTACAATGAGCAGTTCTTC. Residues: CASSFAGYNEQFF.

V is TRBV2 and J is TRBJ2-3; D is uncertain. The CDR3 spans 12 residues. Trimming pared 7 bases from V and 4 bases from J, leaving 9 bases between. Looked up from germline, CDR1 is SNHLY and CDR2 is FYNNEI. The CDR3 here is CASNVAADTQYF. DNA for the CDR3: TGTGCCAGCAACGTGGCGGCAGATACGCAGTATTTT.

The gene calls are TRBV24-1 and TRBJ2-1; no clear D. Trimming cost V 7 bases and J 8 bases, with 29 bases left between them. CDR1 and CDR2 (germline): KGHDR, SFDVKD. The CDR3 runs 18 residues. The chain's CDR3 is CATSSAFDRAPLRHEQFF. In DNA, the CDR3 is TGTGCCACCAGCTCCGCTTTTGACCGGGCCCCCCTCCGCCATGAGCAGTTCTTC.

The rearrangement uses TRBV6-5 and TRBJ2-4, with a tentative D call TRBD2 (5 bases). Trimming left V 11 bases short and J 0 bases short, with 17 bases between. Germline V CDR1 and CDR2: MNHEY, SVGAGI. The length of the CDR3 is 15 residues. The CDR3 sequence: CASRGILLAKNIQYF. The CDR3 DNA reads TGTGCCTCCAGAGGGATCTTGTTAGCCAAAAACATTCAGTACTTC.

This sequence joins TRBV2 and TRBJ1-2; D is unclear. The V and J ends lost 7 bases and 3 bases respectively, with 15 bases between them. From germline, CDR1 is SNHLY and CDR2 FYNNEI. The CDR3 runs to 14 residues. As DNA, the CDR3 is TGTGCCAGCAAGGGCGACGTGTGGGACTATGGCTACACCTTC. Amino acids: CASKGDVWDYGYTF.